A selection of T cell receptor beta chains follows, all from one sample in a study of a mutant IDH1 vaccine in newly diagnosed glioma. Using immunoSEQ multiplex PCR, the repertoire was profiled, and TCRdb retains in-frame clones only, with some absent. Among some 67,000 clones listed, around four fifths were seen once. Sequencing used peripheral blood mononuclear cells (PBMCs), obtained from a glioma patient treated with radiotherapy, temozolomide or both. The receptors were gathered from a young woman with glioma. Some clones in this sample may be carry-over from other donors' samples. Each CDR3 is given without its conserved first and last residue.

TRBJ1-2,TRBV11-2,ASSLSQGRYGYT
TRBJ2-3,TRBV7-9,ASSPGGVVSTDTQY
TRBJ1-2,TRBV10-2,ASSESAAYGYT
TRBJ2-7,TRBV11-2,ASSLTIQENYEQY
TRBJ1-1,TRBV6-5,ASSIGQGINTEAF
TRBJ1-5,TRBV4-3,ASSTLLPGQGGGQPQH
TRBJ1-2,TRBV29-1,SVRTGEGYGYT
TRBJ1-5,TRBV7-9,ASSWGERTDQTRPQH
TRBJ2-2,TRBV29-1,SVSAGRSNTGELF
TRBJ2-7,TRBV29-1,SVGISSYEQY
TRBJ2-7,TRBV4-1,ASSQVRNYEQY
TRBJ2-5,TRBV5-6,ASSLGLTGTQETQY
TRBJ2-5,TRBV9,ASSAIGTGDAAQY
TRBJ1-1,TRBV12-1,ASSLPGQGNTEAF
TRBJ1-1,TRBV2,ASQLHRGTEAF
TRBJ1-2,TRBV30,AWKGRQGTYGYT
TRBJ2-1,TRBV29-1,SVDPSVGEQF
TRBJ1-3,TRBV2,ASSRGQGNTIY
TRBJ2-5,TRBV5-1,ASSLAQGLFETQY
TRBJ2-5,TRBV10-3,AISEGGRTMAQY
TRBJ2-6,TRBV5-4,ASSYSLGRGANVLT
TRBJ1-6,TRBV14,ASSQEQGNNSPLH
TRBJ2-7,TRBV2,AQSEAGGPYEQY
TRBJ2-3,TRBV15,ATSRTGGRTDTQY
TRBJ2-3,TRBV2,ASRGGRLPRWANADTQY
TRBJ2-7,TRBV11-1,ASSRTSNEQY
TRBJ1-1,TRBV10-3,AISLPGATEAF
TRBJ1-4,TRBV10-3,AIRGVTNEKLF
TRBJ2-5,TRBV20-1,SAGTEETQY
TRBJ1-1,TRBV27,ASSSGQGNTEAF
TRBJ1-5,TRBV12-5,ASGLSGTGNQPQH
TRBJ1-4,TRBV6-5,ASSSSGGWEKLF
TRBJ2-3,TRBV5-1,ASSLGLAGGPDTQY